The following is a TCR beta chain sequence with its context. The antigen remains undetermined. The source of the sample is a study of human versus mouse CDR3 diversity and MHC coevolution. Study-level information: Reportedly, immunoSEQ detects one in 200,000 T cells with minimized PCR bias. Samples had between about 5.5 x 10^6 and 1.7 x 10^7 valid reads.

Naive CD4 T cells were sorted as CD45RO-negative, CD62L-positive. This table comes from immunoSEQ multiplex PCR, and its TCRdb copy is limited to in-frame clones, with some not included. The data show over 60,000 clones, around 93% seen once. Study-wide findings and caveats: On average, humans showed more CDR3 deletions and insertions than mice.

Germline V gives CDR1 SQVTM, CDR2 ANQGSEA. This CDR3 spans 11 amino acids. Trimming stripped 4 bases from V and 3 bases from J, with 7 bases between. This TCR was sampled from a person between 25 and 75 years old in good health. What was sequenced was naive CD4+ T cells from blood. Regarding subset: CD45RO-negative CD62L-positive naive CD4 T cells. V usage is TRBV29-1 and J usage is TRBJ2-7, with D uncertain. The CDR3 loop is CSVVHSYEQYF. The DNA of the CDR3 is TGCAGCGTTGTACACAGCTACGAGCAGTACTTC.